This T cell receptor (beta chain) stems from a study of shared clonotypes between healthy human individuals. The V and J ends lost 3 bases and 4 bases respectively, with 10 bases between them. The CDR3 is 13 residues long. Germline CDR1 reads LNHDA; CDR2 reads SQIVND (reference sequence). Libraries were prepared by immunoSEQ multiplex PCR; TCRdb keeps only in-frame clonotypes and omits some of them. The sample contains approximately 510,000 clones, around 74% of which appear only once. The specimen was PBMCs. This chain joins TRBV19 and TRBJ2-7; possibly TRBD1 or TRBD2 for D (5 bases each). This sequence was found in a woman aged 40 to 50 in good health. Some clones in this sample may be carry-over from other donors' samples. The CDR3 DNA reads TGTGCCAGTAGTATCTTAGGGGAGTACGAGCAGTACTTC. This encodes CASSILGEYEQYF. The whole variable domain, remainder taken from reference TRBV19 and TRBJ2-7, is DGGITQSPKYLFRKEGQNVTLSCEQNLNHDAMYWYRQDPGQGLRLIYYSQIVNDFQKGDIAEGYSVSREKKESFPLTVTSAQKNPTAFYLCASSILGEYEQYFGPGTRLTVT.